This T cell receptor (beta chain) appears in the sequencing data of a study of blood T cell repertoires in COVID-19. Study summary: Both acute and convalescent COVID-19 samples were obtained from the United States, Italy and Spain.

Sequencing used immunoSEQ multiplex PCR; TCRdb keeps in-frame clones, though not all of them. Of 15,000 to 20,000 clones in the sample, 91% were seen once. Germline CDR1 reads SGHTA; CDR2 reads FQGTGA. The CDR3 loop spans 14 amino acids. V lost 3 bases to trimming and J lost 6 bases; unmatched junction nucleotides: 4. The chain uses TRBV7-3 and TRBJ2-4; 8 nucleotides agree with TRBD1. The sequenced material came from peripheral blood. The TCR was taken from a human donor in a cohort sampled during active COVID-19. The CDR3, as DNA: TGTGCCAGCAGCTTCGGACAGGGACCAAACATTCAGTACTTC. Protein product: CASSFGQGPNIQYF.